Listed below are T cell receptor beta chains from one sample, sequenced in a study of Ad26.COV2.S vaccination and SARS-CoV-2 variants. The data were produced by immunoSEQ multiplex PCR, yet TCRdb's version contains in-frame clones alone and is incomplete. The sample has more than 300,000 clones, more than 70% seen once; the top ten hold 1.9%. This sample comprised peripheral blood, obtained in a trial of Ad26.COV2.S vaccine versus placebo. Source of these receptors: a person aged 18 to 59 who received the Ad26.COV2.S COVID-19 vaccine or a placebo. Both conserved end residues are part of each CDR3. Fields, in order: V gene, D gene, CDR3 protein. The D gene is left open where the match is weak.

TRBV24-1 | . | CATSDLETQYF
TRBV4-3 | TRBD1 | CASSPGQGGYTGELFF
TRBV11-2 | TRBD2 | CASSPRGRGGEQYF
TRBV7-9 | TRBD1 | CASSLGAARQGKNYEQYF
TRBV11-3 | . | CASSSGAKNIQYF
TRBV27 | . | CASSFEGRGTDTQYF
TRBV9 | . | CASSPLDFGGSSNTGELFF
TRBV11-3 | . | CASSLEGNEQFF
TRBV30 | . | CAWPAGGFWF
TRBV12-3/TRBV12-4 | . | CASSTGGMYEAFF
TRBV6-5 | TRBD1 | CASRRQGDTVEAFF
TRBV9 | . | CASSALHKNTEAFF
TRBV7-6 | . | CASSRTGQRTEAFF
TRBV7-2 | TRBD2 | CASSIGLAGGPADTQYF
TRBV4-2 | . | CASSQGQGVNEKLFF
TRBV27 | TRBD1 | CASRERGRVYGYTF
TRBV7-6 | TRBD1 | CASSLEGTGKETQYF
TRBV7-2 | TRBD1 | CATNQQGAYNSPLHF
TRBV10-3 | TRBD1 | CAISEGEGGVSGGYTF
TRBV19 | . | CASSPGPARYGYTF
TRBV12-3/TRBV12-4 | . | CASSGTGNQPQHF
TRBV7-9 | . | CASSLGDWGYTF
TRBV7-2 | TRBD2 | CASSLFLAGAETQYF
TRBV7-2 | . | CASSPSHYGYTF
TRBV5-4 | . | CASSSDSATNEKLFF